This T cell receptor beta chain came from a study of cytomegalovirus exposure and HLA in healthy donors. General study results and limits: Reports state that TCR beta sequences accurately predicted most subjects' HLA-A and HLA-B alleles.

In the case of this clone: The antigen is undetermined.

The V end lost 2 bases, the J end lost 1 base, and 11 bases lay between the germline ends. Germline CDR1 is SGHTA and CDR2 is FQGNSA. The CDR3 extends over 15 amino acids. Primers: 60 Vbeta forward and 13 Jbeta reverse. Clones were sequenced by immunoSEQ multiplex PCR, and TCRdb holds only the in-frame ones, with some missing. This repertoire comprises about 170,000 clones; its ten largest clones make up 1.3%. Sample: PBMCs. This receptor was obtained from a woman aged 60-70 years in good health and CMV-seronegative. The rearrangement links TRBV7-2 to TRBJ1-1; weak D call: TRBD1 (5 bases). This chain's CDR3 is CASSLTYTGNTEAFF. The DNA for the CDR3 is TGTGCCAGCAGCTTAACCTATACAGGGAACACTGAAGCTTTCTTT. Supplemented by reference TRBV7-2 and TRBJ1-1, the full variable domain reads GAGVSQSPSNKVTEKGKDVELRCDPISGHTALYWYRQSLGQGLEFLIYFQGNSAPDKSGLPSDRFSAERTGGSVSTLTIQRTQQEDSAVYLCASSLTYTGNTEAFFGQGTRLTVV.